A single sample is the source of the 27 T cell receptor beta chains below, sequenced in a study of cytomegalovirus exposure and HLA in healthy donors. Vbeta (60) and Jbeta (13) primers were used in the PCR. TCRdb keeps only in-frame clones here, not all; method: immunoSEQ multiplex PCR. The sample includes 100,000 to 150,000 clones, over 70% of them seen just once. The sample comprised PBMCs. Receptors were obtained from a woman aged 40 to 50 in good health and CMV-seronegative.

The CDR3 DNA reads as TGCGCCAGCAGCTTGAGTGGGGACAGTAGCAATCAGCCCCAGCATTTT. Protein product: CASSLSGDSSNQPQHF. The chain is built from TRBV5-1 and TRBJ1-5; 7 bases agree with TRBD1. Per the germline V gene, CDR1 is SGHRS and CDR2 is YFSETQ. V was clipped by 1 base and J by 0 bases; unmatched bases: 4. The CDR3 has 16 residues.

This clone was observed a single time. The genes are TRBV2 and TRBJ1-2; 9 nucleotides match TRBD1. Germline V lookup: CDR1 SNHLY, CDR2 FYNNEI. V dropped 3 bases and J dropped 4; count of bases not matched to a gene: 0. The CDR3 contains 13 residues. In DNA, the CDR3 is TGTGCCAGCAGTGAGGACAGGGGCTATGGCTACACCTTC. Protein: CASSEDRGYGYTF.

The V call is TRBV29-1, the J call TRBJ2-4, with 7 bases lining up with TRBD1. Germline V gene data show CDR1 as SQVTM and CDR2 as ANQGSEA. V lost 1 base and J lost 8; bases outside the gene matches: 8. The CDR3 spans 14 residues. DNA of the CDR3: TGCAGCGTTGAAGCAGACGACAGGGTGGACATTCAGTACTTC. Protein product: CSVEADDRVDIQYF.

The V call is TRBV7-2, the J call TRBJ2-1; 14 bases match TRBD2. Per germline, CDR1 SGHTA and CDR2 FQGNSA. The CDR3 loop spans 19 amino acids. J lost 2 bases, V lost 6 bases, and 12 bases had no gene match. The CDR3 sequence is CASSHPGTSGSTPYNEQFF. Written as DNA, the CDR3 is TGTGCCAGCAGTCACCCCGGGACTAGCGGGAGTACCCCCTACAATGAGCAGTTCTTC.

The chain has TRBV20-1 and TRBJ1-4; no clear D. Germline lookup yields CDR1 DFQATT and CDR2 SNEGSKA (reference sequence). This CDR3 spans 11 amino acids. Trimming stripped 6 bases from V and 10 bases from J, with 12 bases between. Here the CDR3 reads CSALSPGKLFF. The CDR3 DNA sequence: TGCAGTGCCCTTTCACCCGGAAAACTGTTTTTT.

The genes are TRBV19 and TRBJ2-7, with TRBD1 identical over 10 bases. The CDR3 length is 15 residues. V trimming: 3 bases; J trimming: 3 bases; junction bases outside the gene matches: 5. The germline CDR1 and CDR2 sequences are LNHDA and SQIVND (reference sequence). CDR3 residues: CASSIGTGEVYEQYF. The CDR3 DNA is TGTGCCAGTAGTATCGGGACAGGGGAGGTCTACGAGCAGTACTTC.

The chain combines TRBV9 with TRBJ1-3; 9 bases fit TRBD1. Germline CDR1 is SGDLS and CDR2 is YYNGEE. This CDR3 spans 16 amino acids. Trimming cost V 1 base and J 7 bases; bases outside gene matches: 9. The CDR3 nucleotides are TGTGCCAGCAGCGTATCACAGGGGGCGCGTCCCAACACCATATATTTT. Translating gives CASSVSQGARPNTIYF.

This sequence joins TRBV10-3 and TRBJ2-7, with TRBD1 matching 8 bases. The CDR3 has 13 amino acids. CDR1 ENHRY and CDR2 SYGVKD come from the germline V gene. Trimming took 8 bases from V and 2 from J; bases not matched to a gene: 5. Here the CDR3 DNA reads TGTGCCATCGGGGGACAGGCCACCTACGAGCAGTACTTC. Encoded protein: CAIGGQATYEQYF.

This chain uses TRBV4-1 with TRBJ2-7; D not certain. This CDR3 has 13 amino acids. Looked up from germline, CDR1 is MGHRA and CDR2 is YSYEKL. V lost 1 base, J lost 6 bases, and 10 bases lay in between. The CDR3 sequence is CASSQVPFFEQYF. CDR3 in DNA: TGCGCCAGCAGCCAAGTCCCATTTTTCGAGCAGTACTTC.

The rearrangement links TRBV7-9 to TRBJ2-3, with D possibly matching TRBD2 (7 bases). Germline-derived CDR1 and CDR2 are SEHNR and FQNEAQ (reference sequence). The CDR3 is 16 amino acids. Trimming removed 4 bases at V and 2 bases at J, with 16 bases between. In DNA, the CDR3 is TGTGCCAGCAGCTGGGAGGGGGGGACCGACACAGATACGCAGTATTTT. Translating it yields CASSWEGGTDTDTQYF.

This clone was seen only once. This chain connects TRBV7-9 to TRBJ2-7; TRBD1 aligns across 8 bases. CDR3 length equals 13 residues. The J segment lost 4 bases and the V segment lost 8 bases, leaving 7 bases of the junction unmatched. Germline CDR1 reads SEHNR; CDR2 reads FQNEAQ (reference sequence). CDR3 amino acids: CASLGTGLYEQYF. CDR3 in DNA: TGTGCCAGCTTGGGGACAGGTCTTTACGAGCAGTACTTC. Looking up the rest from reference TRBV7-9 and TRBJ2-7 gives the full variable domain: DTGVSQNPRHKITKRGQNVTFRCDPISEHNRLYWYRQTLGQGPEFLTYFQNEAQLEKSRLLSDRFSAERPKGSFSTLEIQRTEQGDSAMYLCASLGTGLYEQYFGPGTRLTVT.

The J gene is TRBJ2-6, the V gene TRBV27; TRBD1 matches 8 bases. J lost 0 bases, V lost 8 bases, and 9 bases had no gene match. CDR1 and CDR2 (germline): MNHEY, SMNVEV (reference sequence). This CDR3 contains 17 residues. The CDR3 loop reads CASGSDREVSGANVLTF. The CDR3 bases are TGTGCCAGCGGCTCGGACAGGGAGGTCTCTGGGGCCAACGTCCTGACTTTC.

Comment on this clone: The sample contains more than one DNA sequence encoding this CDR3. This chain links TRBV18 with TRBJ1-1, with TRBD1 as a possible D gene (6 bases). V was trimmed by 4 bases and J by 1 base, leaving 7 bases between them. Germline loops: CDR1 KGHSH, CDR2 LQKENI. The CDR3 covers 13 residues. DNA of the CDR3: TGTGCCAGCTCACGGGACAAGAACACTGAAGCTTTCTTT. Its translation is CASSRDKNTEAFF.

This chain links TRBV5-6 with TRBJ1-4, with D possibly being TRBD1 (6 bases). V was trimmed by 3 bases and J by 8 bases, leaving 8 bases between them. Looked up from germline, CDR1 is SGHDT and CDR2 is YYEEEE. There are 12 residues in the CDR3. CDR3 protein: CASSSTGEKLFF. DNA for the CDR3: TGTGCCAGCAGCTCGACAGGAGAAAAACTGTTTTTT.

In DNA form, the CDR3 reads TGTGCCAGCAGTTGGGGGACAGGGTTTGCTGAAGCTTTCTTT. Protein sequence: CASSWGTGFAEAFF. The chain combines TRBV6-5 with TRBJ1-1; 9 positions match TRBD1. Germline V CDR1 and CDR2: MNHEY, SVGAGI. The CDR3 totals 14 residues. Trimming cost V 4 bases and J 6 bases; bases outside gene matches: 6.

The chain uses TRBV6-4 and TRBJ2-3; 9 nucleotides agree with TRBD2. J was trimmed by 1 base and V by 6 bases; bases with no gene match: 5. The length of the CDR3 is 15 residues. The germline gives CDR1 MRHNA, CDR2 SNTAGT. For the CDR3, the DNA is TGTGCCAGCAGCTCTCAGCGGGGGGGCACAGATACGCAGTATTTT. This codes for CASSSQRGGTDTQYF.

This chain uses TRBV6-6 with TRBJ1-6; the D gene is possibly TRBD1 (5 bases). Trimming took off 3 bases at V and 8 bases at J, with 11 bases between the two ends. The CDR3 extends over 14 amino acids. Germline loops: CDR1 MNHNY, CDR2 SVGAGI (reference sequence). CDR3 nucleotide sequence: TGTGCCAGCAGTTATGGGGGGAAGGATTCACCCCTCCACTTT. As protein: CASSYGGKDSPLHF.

The chain has TRBV29-1 and TRBJ2-7; TRBD1 matches 8 bases. V shed 4 bases and J 2 bases; nucleotides not matched to a gene: 7. This CDR3 has 14 amino acids. Looked up from germline, CDR1 is SQVTM and CDR2 is ANQGSEA. CDR3 residues: CSVGRQGNPYEQYF. CDR3 nucleotides: TGCAGCGTTGGACGACAGGGGAACCCCTACGAGCAGTACTTC.

The CDR3 loop is CASSPRTGVDTQYF. For the CDR3, the DNA is TGCGCCAGCAGCCCGCGGACAGGGGTGGATACGCAGTATTTT. The chain links TRBV5-1 to TRBJ2-3; 9 nucleotides match TRBD1. The germline V gene encodes CDR1 SGHRS and CDR2 YFSETQ. The ends lost 4 bases at V and 6 bases at J; junction bases unmatched: 6. This CDR3 has 14 residues.

The CDR3 coding sequence is TGTGCCAGCAGCGTAGACGGAGGGGACAGATATAATTCACCCCTCCACTTT. Its translation is CASSVDGGDRYNSPLHF. J is TRBJ1-6 and V is TRBV9; 7 bases are a match to TRBD1. The CDR3 covers 17 residues. With V trimmed by 0 bases and J by 4 bases, 7 bases remained unmatched. Germline V gives CDR1 SGDLS, CDR2 YYNGEE.

CDR3 amino acids: CASSPVTSSYEQYF. CDR3 nucleotide sequence: TGTGCCAGCAGTCCCGTGACAAGCTCCTACGAGCAGTACTTC. V and J are TRBV7-9 and TRBJ2-7; D gene uncertain. This CDR3 is 14 amino acids long. Per germline, CDR1 SEHNR and CDR2 FQNEAQ (reference sequence). Trimming removed 6 bases at V and 0 bases at J, with 12 bases between.

The rearrangement links TRBV6-1 to TRBJ1-1; maybe TRBD1 (5 bases). Germline V gives CDR1 MNHNS, CDR2 SASEGT. V dropped 6 bases and J dropped 3 bases, with 11 bases sitting between them. This CDR3 spans 13 amino acids. The CDR3 spells CASRRQGHTEAFF. As DNA, the CDR3 is TGTGCCAGCAGACGGCAGGGCCACACTGAAGCTTTCTTT.

The chain combines TRBV7-2 with TRBJ2-1; tentative D call: TRBD1 (6 bases). Trimming shortened V by 2 bases and J by 6 bases, and 14 bases separated the two germline ends. Germline V CDR1 and CDR2: SGHTA, FQGNSA. The CDR3 has 15 residues. The CDR3 reads CASSLSGTGSNEQFF. The DNA of the CDR3 is TGTGCCAGCAGCTTATCGGGCACAGGGAGCAATGAGCAGTTCTTC.

The chain links TRBV18 to TRBJ1-4, with 7 nucleotides matching TRBD1. Per germline, CDR1 KGHSH and CDR2 LQKENI. There are 11 residues in the CDR3. J gave up 13 bases and V 5 bases, and 4 bases lay outside the gene matches. This CDR3 reads CASSGDSGLFF. CDR3 nucleotide sequence: TGTGCCAGCTCAGGGGACAGCGGACTGTTTTTT.

This sequence joins TRBV5-8 and TRBJ2-3; unclear D gene. Trimming stripped 3 bases from V and 5 bases from J, with 4 bases between. Looked up from germline, CDR1 is SGHTS and CDR2 is YDEGEE. The length of the CDR3 is 11 residues. This CDR3 reads CASSSGDTQYF. Here the CDR3 DNA reads TGTGCCAGCAGCTCGGGAGATACGCAGTATTTT.

The CDR3 nucleotides are TGTGCCAGCAGCCAAGGTTCAGGGGCAGCGAATGGCTACACCTTC. Translated: CASSQGSGAANGYTF. The V call is TRBV4-2, the J call TRBJ1-2, with D possibly being TRBD1 (6 bases). The CDR3 has 15 residues. Germline CDR1 is LGHNA and CDR2 is YNFKEQ. Trimming pared 1 base from V and 6 bases from J, leaving 15 bases between.

This chain uses TRBV28 with TRBJ2-2; 7 nucleotides agree with TRBD1. This CDR3 contains 15 residues. The V and J ends lost 2 bases and 3 bases, in that order; junction bases with no gene match: 3. Looked up from germline, CDR1 is MDHEN and CDR2 is SYDVKM. The CDR3 DNA is TGTGCCAGCAGTTTAGGGGACAGCTACACCGGGGAGCTGTTTTTT. Translated, it gives CASSLGDSYTGELFF.